This T cell receptor beta chain was recorded in a study of identical twins. Each CDR3 protein gets one entry after TCRdb re-called the 5' RACE reads with MiXCR. The data contain roughly 1.6 million distinct CDR3 sequences, roughly 35% of them singletons. Germline loops: CDR1 SGHKS, CDR2 YYEKEE (reference sequence). Trimming cost V 3 bases and J 2 bases, with 21 bases left between them. The CDR3 sequence is 18 residues long. The receptor comes from a newborn girl in good health. The chain recombines TRBV5-5 with TRBJ1-5, with D hard to call. Sequenced sample: cord blood. The CDR3 DNA reads as TGTGCCAGCAGCTCAACGGACCCGCTAGCTGTACGCAATCAGCCCCAGCATTTT. Translating gives CASSSTDPLAVRNQPQHF. Based on the CDR3 plus reference TRBV5-5 and TRBJ1-5, the full variable domain is DAGVTQSPTHLIKTRGQQVTLRCSPISGHKSVSWYQQVLGQGPQFIFQYYEKEERGRGNFPDRFSARQFPNYSSELNVNALLLGDSALYLCASSSTDPLAVRNQPQHFGDGTRLSIL.